These 7 T cell receptor beta chains came from one sample sequenced in a study of T cell repertoires in cytomegalovirus infection. Their target antigens are unknown. One entry per CDR3 protein, called by TCRdb with MiXCR from the reads. The sample yields roughly 920,000 distinct CDR3 sequences, 30% to 40% seen once. Source: cultured CD8+ T cells from PBMCs, taken from culture after CMV antigen stimulation. These receptors all come from a human donor in good health (CMV status not recorded). Some clones in this sample may be carry-over from other donors' samples.

This rearrangement joins TRBV6-2 or TRBV6-3 to TRBJ2-3; tentatively, D is TRBD2 (6 bases). V lost 2 bases and J 5 bases, leaving 14 bases between the germline ends. The CDR3 length is 15 residues. Germline assignment: CDR1 MNHEY and CDR2 SVGEGT. The CDR3 sequence: CASSYAGRLEDTQYF. The CDR3 DNA follows: TGTGCCAGCAGTTACGCGGGGCGATTGGAAGATACGCAGTATTTT.

This clonotype appeared a few times. The chain recombines TRBV19 with TRBJ1-1; TRBD1 matches 11 bases. CDR3 size: 17 residues. The J segment lost 0 bases and the V segment lost 3 bases, leaving 6 bases of the junction unmatched. Germline V gives CDR1 LNHDA, CDR2 SQIVND (reference sequence). The CDR3 coding sequence is TGTGCCAGTAGTATCGGGACAGGGGGTAAGATGAACACTGAAGCTTTCTTT. Protein: CASSIGTGGKMNTEAFF.

This clonotype was counted ten times or more. The chain combines TRBV10-3 with TRBJ2-1; TRBD2 matches at 10 bases. The ends lost 0 bases at V and 8 bases at J; junction bases unmatched: 7. Per germline, CDR1 ENHRY and CDR2 SYGVKD. The CDR3 loop spans 16 amino acids. The CDR3 bases are TGTGCCATCAGTGAGTCAATGACGACTAGCGGGTATGAGCAGTTCTTC. As protein: CAISESMTTSGYEQFF.

Ten or more counts support this clonotype. The chain joins TRBV15 to TRBJ2-1; D is ambiguous. The CDR3 length is 15 residues. The germline CDR1 and CDR2 sequences are LNHNV and YYDKDF (reference sequence). Trimming removed 0 bases at V and 8 bases at J, with 14 bases between. The CDR3 protein is CATSRDGEGIHEQFF. The CDR3 nucleotides are TGTGCCACCAGCAGAGATGGAGAAGGGATACATGAGCAGTTCTTC.

This clonotype was detected a few times. The chain uses TRBV7-9 and TRBJ2-7, with D uncertain. The ends were cut back, 4 bases at V and 5 bases at J, with 9 bases in the middle. The CDR3 is made up of 12 amino acids. Germline values: CDR1 SEHNR, CDR2 FQNEAQ (reference sequence). CDR3 sequence: CASSWGRDEQYF. The CDR3 nucleotides are TGTGCCAGCAGCTGGGGTCGGGACGAGCAGTACTTC. The full variable domain, rest sourced from reference TRBV7-9 and TRBJ2-7, is DTGVSQNPRHKITKRGQNVTFRCDPISEHNRLYWYRQTLGQGPEFLTYFQNEAQLEKSRLLSDRFSAERPKGSFSTLEIQRTEQGDSAMYLCASSWGRDEQYFGPGTRLTVT.

This chain uses TRBV10-3 with TRBJ2-7; D uncertain. Germline-derived CDR1 and CDR2 are ENHRY and SYGVKD. Deletions cut 2 bases from V and 6 bases from J, with 5 bases between. CDR3 length: 11 amino acids. The CDR3 spells CAISEGVEQYV. CDR3 coding DNA: TGTGCCATCAGTGAGGGGGTCGAGCAGTACGTC.

The chain recombines TRBV12-3 or TRBV12-4 with TRBJ2-3; 10 bases are a match to TRBD2. Germline trimming cut 2 bases from V and 9 bases from J; bases unmatched to any gene: 11. The CDR3 spans 16 residues. This CDR3 reads CASSLLAGGDAVTQYF. The DNA of the CDR3 is TGTGCCAGCAGTTTATTAGCGGGGGGCGACGCAGTAACGCAGTATTTT.